This T cell receptor (beta chain) comes out of a study of T cell responses to AZD1222 COVID-19 vaccine (dated by TCRdb to about 2021). About the study as a whole: AZD1222 recipients whose second dose came at about 4 weeks and those whose second dose came at about 12 weeks were combined into one group, since spike-specific TCR depth and breadth did not differ between the two schedules. A total of approximately 230 trial participants underwent TCR sequencing, of whom around 200 received two doses of AZD1222 and roughly 25 received two doses of the MenACWY control vaccine. Enrollment into the trials was organized by age into subgroups of 18-55, 56-69 and 70-plus years, and those subgroups contained roughly 150, 30 and 60 TCR-sequenced participants, respectively.

From its cysteine to its phenylalanine, the CDR3 spans 14 amino acids. CDR3 DNA only is kept here, 42 bases in frame from base 1. Explained via the paper, the time point label denotes: baseline before first vaccination. Vaccinee samples were obtained from the UK trials COV001 and COV002, which included a single-blind randomized controlled phase 2/3 trial of AZD1222 (ChAdOx1 nCoV-19) in healthy adults. For TCRbeta chain sequencing, PBMC samples were collected from trial participants at day 0 and at day 28 after the second dose. The CDR3 regions of human TCRbeta chains were subjected to immunosequencing. As for the authors' bioinformatics: Repertoire TCRs were matched against a reference library of SARS-CoV-2-specific TCRs generated with the MIRA antigen-specificity platform. Breadth was defined as the fraction of unique TCRs that were SARS-CoV-2-associated. Depth was defined as the fraction of total T cells that were SARS-CoV-2-associated. Using the MIRA data, every spike-specific TCR was mapped to the spike region that the TCR reacted to and assigned to either a CD4 or a CD8 class. Log10-transformed breadth and depth values were compared by one-way ANOVA with Sidak's multiple comparisons tests. This immuneACCESS table, as held by TCRdb, lists in-frame sequences with V and J called but not all clones. Of the missing ones, under half trace to an unresolved V gene in checked studies; the others have no known cause. That table supplies the V and J calls and clone size; D and trimming were determined from the DNA. Across this sample there are about 140,000 clones, with over 90% seen only once. The ten largest clonotypes hold 1.6% of the sample.

What the research found in general, with its limitations: Participants were mostly white British and included more females than males, and it was suggested by the authors that clonal diversity may have been underestimated. Because no day 14 peak-response samples were available, the repertoires could be characterized only after the peak T cell response. The 56-69-year group was small, and its depth increase did not reach significance, likely because of low power. After two AZD1222 doses, both the breadth and the depth of spike-specific TCRs were significantly higher than at day 0 and than in MenACWY recipients. Conclusions about previously exposed vaccinees were limited because only six AZD1222 recipients were SARS-CoV-2 seropositive at baseline. Epitopes outside the regions mutated in the B.1.351 and B.1.1.7 variants were reportedly recognized by nearly half of the unique spike-specific TCRs. The whole spike protein was spanned by vaccine-associated CD4 TCRs, and dominant responses were seen in regions 160-218 and 743-854.

Note on this clone: Its antigen is currently not known. Base qualities were left out, and no much larger clone turns up one base away.

The sequence was obtained from an adult in good health. The chain uses TRBV21-1 and TRBJ2-7; the listed D gene, TRBD2, was not tested against the DNA. TRBV21-1 is a recognized pseudogene. Sample: peripheral blood, taken on day 0 of AZD1222 vaccination. The CDR3 in this case is CASSSKRGWYEQYF. The nucleotide sequence is given as TGTGCCAGCAGCAGTAAGCGGGGGTGGTACGAGCAGTACTTC.